Presented here are 20 T cell receptor beta chains from one specimen sequenced in a study of T cell repertoires in cytomegalovirus infection. Their antigens are not known. From the reads, TCRdb called clonotypes with MiXCR, one entry per CDR3 protein. The table has about 570,000 distinct CDR3 sequences, 40% seen once. The sample here was cultured PBMCs, taken from culture after CMV antigen stimulation. The receptors come from a human donor in good health (CMV status not recorded). Some clones in this sample may be carry-over from other donors' samples.

At least ten counts were recorded for this clonotype. The chain has TRBV6-1 and TRBJ2-2; D is uncertain. The CDR3 is 15 residues long. CDR1 MNHNS and CDR2 SASEGT come from the germline V gene. V lost 7 bases to trimming and J lost 0 bases, with 12 bases between them. The DNA for the CDR3 is TGTGCCAGCACCGTTGGAGCTGCGAACACCGGGGAGCTGTTTTTT. As protein: CASTVGAANTGELFF.

The CDR3 spells CASSPNRQGGTGELFF. The CDR3 DNA reads as TGTGCCAGCAGCCCCAACCGCCAGGGCGGCACCGGGGAGCTGTTTTTT. The chain joins TRBV7-6 to TRBJ2-2; D is perhaps TRBD1 (5 bases). CDR1 and CDR2 (germline): SGHVS, FNYEAQ. The CDR3 sequence is 16 residues long. Trimming pared 5 bases from V and 4 bases from J, leaving 17 bases between.

This clonotype was observed a handful of times. The CDR3 is CASSHLTLAGGYREQFF. CDR3 in DNA: TGTGCCAGCAGTCACTTAACCCTAGCGGGGGGGTATCGGGAGCAGTTCTTC. This chain uses TRBV6-2 or TRBV6-3 with TRBJ2-1, with 12 positions matching TRBD2. The junction had 15 bases not matched to a gene; V was cut back by 5 bases and J by 10 bases. This CDR3 is 17 amino acids long. Looked up from germline, CDR1 is MNHEY and CDR2 is SVGEGT.

This clonotype came up many times. The chain carries TRBV5-4 and TRBJ1-1, with TRBD1 identical over 8 bases. V was pared by 3 bases and J by 1 base, with 2 bases of the junction left unmatched. Germline loops: CDR1 SGHNT, CDR2 YYREEE (reference sequence). The length of the CDR3 is 14 residues. The CDR3 region has the DNA TGTGCCAGCAGCTGGGACAGGAAGAACACTGAAGCTTTCTTT. It encodes CASSWDRKNTEAFF.

This sequence joins TRBV7-6 and TRBJ1-1; D gene uncertain. This CDR3 is 13 amino acids long. Germline V gene data show CDR1 as SGHVS and CDR2 as FNYEAQ. The ends were cut back, 6 bases at V and 2 bases at J, with 10 bases in the middle. This CDR3 is CASRRLPNTEAFF. The DNA of the CDR3 is TGTGCCAGCAGAAGACTGCCAAACACTGAAGCTTTCTTT.

Many counts were recorded for this clonotype. This chain connects TRBV11-3 to TRBJ2-7; 7 bases agree with TRBD2. This CDR3 is built from 12 residues. Germline lookup yields CDR1 SGHNT and CDR2 YENEEA. V was pared by 4 bases and J by 5 bases, with 2 bases of the junction left unmatched. The DNA for the CDR3 is TGTGCCAGCAGCTCGGCGGGGGACGAGCAGTACTTC. It translates to CASSSAGDEQYF.

This rearrangement joins TRBV24-1 to TRBJ2-3; D not certain. The germline V gene has CDR1 KGHDR and CDR2 SFDVKD. The CDR3 spans 14 residues. Trimming pared 1 base from V and 4 bases from J, leaving 8 bases between. The DNA for the CDR3 is TGTGCCACCAGTGATTTTTGGAATCCAGATACGCAGTATTTT. Translated: CATSDFWNPDTQYF.

The DNA for the CDR3 is TGTGCCAGCAGCCGGGGACCTCCAAGCACAGATACGCAGTATTTT. Its protein product is CASSRGPPSTDTQYF. This chain connects TRBV5-6 to TRBJ2-3; D is possibly TRBD1 or TRBD2 (5 bases each). This CDR3 contains 15 residues. The ends were cut back, 4 bases at V and 0 bases at J, with 12 bases in the middle. Germline assignment: CDR1 SGHDT and CDR2 YYEEEE.

This clonotype has a count of ten or more. The rearrangement links TRBV11-2 to TRBJ2-2; D is possibly TRBD2 (5 bases). The CDR3 is made up of 15 amino acids. The germline V gene has CDR1 SGHAT and CDR2 FQNNGV. V was trimmed by 0 bases and J by 4 bases, leaving 9 bases between them. CDR3 region: CASSLDLDFTGELFF. Here the CDR3 DNA reads TGTGCCAGCAGCTTAGATCTGGACTTCACCGGGGAGCTGTTTTTT.

This clonotype was seen only a few times. The V and J genes are TRBV2 and TRBJ2-7, with 9 bases identical to TRBD1. Germline CDR1 and CDR2: SNHLY and FYNNEI. Trimming removed 6 bases from V and 2 bases from J; junction bases left unmatched: 5. The CDR3 length is 14 residues. CDR3 bases: TGTGCCAGCAGGTTCACAGGGGGCCCCTACGAGCAGTACTTC. Translation gives CASRFTGGPYEQYF.

The CDR3 spells CASSISNSLGQPQHF. CDR3 coding DNA: TGTGCCAGTAGTATTTCGAATTCCTTGGGTCAGCCCCAGCATTTT. This sequence joins TRBV19 and TRBJ1-5, with D unclear. Germline V gives CDR1 LNHDA, CDR2 SQIVND (reference sequence). CDR3 size: 15 residues. The ends were cut back, 3 bases at V and 6 bases at J, with 15 bases in the middle.

The rearrangement uses TRBV6-6 and TRBJ2-2; D perhaps matches TRBD1 (6 bases). Germline assignment: CDR1 MNHNY and CDR2 SVGAGI (reference sequence). The CDR3 contains 17 residues. Trimming took off 5 bases at V and 2 bases at J, with 18 bases between the two ends. This CDR3 reads CASSPPRVGANTGELFF. CDR3 sequence (DNA): TGTGCCAGCAGTCCCCCCAGGGTGGGGGCAAACACCGGGGAGCTGTTTTTT.

This clonotype was found once. The rearrangement joins TRBV27 to TRBJ1-2, with TRBD1 matching over 7 bases. From germline, CDR1 is MNHEY and CDR2 SMNVEV (reference sequence). The CDR3 spans 13 residues. The J segment lost 6 bases and the V segment lost 6 bases, leaving 7 bases of the junction unmatched. The CDR3 loop reads CASRRSGGDGYTF. In DNA form, the CDR3 reads TGTGCCAGCAGAAGATCAGGGGGGGATGGCTACACCTTC.

The rearrangement joins TRBV5-4 to TRBJ2-3; TRBD2 might be the D (6 bases). With 4 bases removed from V and 0 bases from J, the gap between germline ends came to 18 bases. This CDR3 spans 17 amino acids. Germline V gives CDR1 SGHNT, CDR2 YYREEE (reference sequence). The CDR3 is CASSPPVGGASTDTQYF. CDR3 sequence (DNA): TGTGCCAGCAGCCCCCCCGTCGGCGGGGCTAGCACAGATACGCAGTATTTT.

The CDR3 DNA reads as TGTGCCAGCAGTTTAGGACGCCCTGGCCAGCCCCAGCATTTT. Its protein is CASSLGRPGQPQHF. The rearrangement uses TRBV28 and TRBJ1-5; unclear D gene. Germline V gives CDR1 MDHEN, CDR2 SYDVKM. Trimming removed 2 bases from V and 7 bases from J, with 12 bases in between. The CDR3 length is 14 residues.

In this sample, this clonotype turned up a few times. The chain uses TRBV7-6 and TRBJ1-5; D unresolved. The CDR3 contains 13 residues. Germline loops: CDR1 SGHVS, CDR2 FNYEAQ. V lost 1 base and J lost 5, with 6 bases in between. The CDR3 nucleotides read TGTGCCAGCAGCTTAGTTCTCGATCAGCCCCAGCATTTT. Its protein is CASSLVLDQPQHF.

The V and J genes are TRBV5-4 and TRBJ1-1; D not certain. This CDR3 is 14 amino acids long. In germline, CDR1 is SGHNT, CDR2 YYREEE (reference sequence). Deletions cut 4 bases from V and 2 bases from J, with 12 bases between. The CDR3 region is CASSLDTINTEAFF. CDR3 in DNA: TGTGCCAGCAGCCTCGACACTATTAACACTGAAGCTTTCTTT.

The rearrangement uses TRBV10-3 and TRBJ1-2; 7 nucleotides match TRBD1. V lost 6 bases, J lost 0 bases, and 4 bases stayed unmatched. This CDR3 spans 14 amino acids. From germline, CDR1 is ENHRY and CDR2 SYGVKD. CDR3 in DNA: TGTGCCATCAGGGGGACAGCAGCTAACTATGGCTACACCTTC. Protein product: CAIRGTAANYGYTF.

This clonotype was recorded at least ten times. The chain combines TRBV12-3 or TRBV12-4 with TRBJ1-1; unclear D gene. CDR3 length: 12 residues. V was cut by 4 bases and J by 1 base, with 4 bases left in between. DNA for the CDR3: TGTGCCAGCAGTTGGGCGAACACTGAAGCTTTCTTT. It is translated as CASSWANTEAFF.

V gene TRBV7-6 combines with J gene TRBJ2-2; D assignment may be TRBD1 or TRBD2 (7 bases each). CDR3 length: 15 amino acids. Looked up from germline, CDR1 is SGHVS and CDR2 is FNYEAQ. V shed 5 bases and J shed 6 bases, with 16 bases lying between them. The CDR3 here is CASSGGRGPAGELFF. The CDR3 DNA reads as TGTGCCAGCAGCGGGGGGAGGGGGCCGGCCGGGGAGCTGTTTTTT.